This T cell receptor beta chain was sequenced in a study of cytomegalovirus exposure and HLA in healthy donors. This clone was counted between two and nine times. CDR3 length: 13 amino acids. Amplification used 60 Vbeta primers and 13 Jbeta primers. Sequenced by immunoSEQ multiplex PCR; TCRdb stores in-frame clones only, minus some. This table has 150,000 to 200,000 clones, 70% to 80% appearing once. The sequencing input was PBMCs. The sequence derives from a woman aged 40 to 49 in good health and CMV-seronegative. The rearrangement links TRBV12-1 to TRBJ1-2. TRBV12-1 has pseudogene status. The CDR3 region is CASSILGGRGYTF. As DNA, the CDR3 is TGTGCCAGCAGCATTCTCGGGGGGAGAGGCTACACCTTC.